The 15 T cell receptor beta chains presented below share a single source sample, sequenced in a study of cytomegalovirus exposure and HLA in healthy donors (dated by TCRdb to 2015 to 2018). Receptor amplification or capture employed the immunoSEQ multiplex PCR assay. For the multiplex PCR, a mixture combining 60 forward primers for TCR Vbeta segments and 13 reverse primers for TCR Jbeta segments was used. Imported from immuneACCESS, the table was reduced by TCRdb to in-frame sequences with V and J called. These copies leave out some clones; in studies compared against another copy, an unresolved V gene accounts for under half, and the cause of the remainder is not known. This sample gives 90,000 to 120,000 clones in total; 60% to 75% of them show up just once. About 8% of the sample belongs to the ten largest clones. The sample taken for sequencing was PBMCs. Receptor source: a man aged 25-40 years in good health and CMV-seronegative.

The V gene is TRBV18, the J gene TRBJ2-4; the match to TRBD1 covers 9 bases. The germline CDR1 and CDR2 sequences are KGHSH and LQKENI. Trimming at V came to 3 bases and at J to 7 bases, leaving 4 bases not matched to a gene. The CDR3 sequence is 14 residues long. CDR3 in DNA: TGTGCCAGCTCACCCGGGACAGGGAGGAACATTCAGTACTTC. This codes for CASSPGTGRNIQYF.

This clone was seen just once. The V call is TRBV18, the J call TRBJ1-1, with 8 bases aligning to TRBD1. CDR1 and CDR2 from the germline V gene are KGHSH and LQKENI. Unmatched junction bases numbered 10, after V lost 6 bases and J lost 4 bases. This CDR3 contains 15 residues. In DNA, the CDR3 is TGTGCCAGCTCTCCAACCGACAGGGGCCTCACTGAAGCTTTCTTT. It yields the protein CASSPTDRGLTEAFF.

The rearrangement links TRBV7-7 to TRBJ2-1, with 14 bases aligning to TRBD2. V shed 7 bases, J shed 9 bases, and the junction held 14 bases outside the gene matches. Germline V gene lookup returns CDR1 SSHAT and CDR2 FNYEAQ (reference sequence). This CDR3 region has 17 residues. The CDR3 is CASTDQPGLAGVGEQFF. The CDR3 DNA is TGTGCCAGCACCGACCAACCGGGACTAGCGGGGGTGGGTGAGCAGTTCTTC.

V usage is TRBV25-1 and J usage is TRBJ1-6; 7 nucleotides align to TRBD1. Trimming at V came to 8 bases and at J to 9 bases, leaving 10 bases not matched to a gene. Germline V gene lookup returns CDR1 MGHDK and CDR2 SYGVNS. The CDR3 has 14 amino acids. Here the CDR3 DNA reads TGTGCCAGCGATGGGGGGACAGACCTTTCACCCCTCCACTTT. It translates to CASDGGTDLSPLHF. The full variable domain, rest sourced from reference TRBV25-1 and TRBJ1-6, is EADIYQTPRYLVIGTGKKITLECSQTMGHDKMYWYQQDPGMELHLIHYSYGVNSTEKGDLSSESTVSRIRTEHFPLTLESARPSHTSQYLCASDGGTDLSPLHFGNGTRLTVT.

J is TRBJ1-1 and V is TRBV2; 9 nucleotides match TRBD1. CDR3 length equals 14 residues. Germline CDR1 SNHLY, CDR2 FYNNEI. V was pared by 8 bases and J by 2 bases, with 6 bases of the junction left unmatched. The CDR3 bases are TGTGCCAGCTCGGACAGGGGACAAAACACTGAAGCTTTCTTT. Translating it yields CASSDRGQNTEAFF.

In its sample, this clone was seen a few times. The rearrangement uses TRBV4-1 and TRBJ2-5, with 8 bases fitting TRBD2. TRBJ2-7 explains the end of the DNA better; the J call may be wrong. Germline assignment: CDR1 MGHRA and CDR2 YSYEKL. This CDR3 has 16 amino acids. CDR3 nucleotide sequence: TGCGCCAGCAGCTCCTGGGAGCGGGAGAGCTCCTACGAGCAGTACTTC. Residues: CASSSWERESSYEQYF.

The rearrangement joins TRBV5-4 to TRBJ2-1, with D hard to call. Germline V gene lookup returns CDR1 SGHNT and CDR2 YYREEE (reference sequence). Trimming shortened V by 3 bases and J by 10 bases, and 14 bases separated the two germline ends. The CDR3 extends over 13 amino acids. CDR3 protein: CASSSTSSQEQFF. For the CDR3, the DNA is TGTGCCAGCAGCTCGACGTCATCACAGGAGCAGTTCTTC.

The gene calls are TRBV7-8 and TRBJ1-4, with TRBD1 matching over 8 bases. V lost 5 bases, J lost 5 bases, and 7 bases stayed unmatched. Looked up from germline, CDR1 is SGHVS and CDR2 is FQNEAQ. The CDR3 sequence is 15 residues long. CDR3 residues: CASSQEWDRNEKLFF. CDR3 nucleotides: TGTGCCAGCAGCCAGGAATGGGACAGGAATGAAAAACTGTTTTTT. Based on the CDR3 plus reference TRBV7-8 and TRBJ1-4, the full variable domain is GAGVSQSPRYKVAKRGQDVALRCDPISGHVSLFWYQQALGQGPEFLTYFQNEAQLDKSGLPSDRFFAERPEGSVSTLKIQRTQQEDSAVYLCASSQEWDRNEKLFFGSGTQLSVL.

This sequence joins TRBV6-5 and TRBJ2-1, with D possibly TRBD2 on 5 matching bases. V was pared by 8 bases and J by 0 bases, with 11 bases between. The CDR3 has 14 residues. Germline values: CDR1 MNHEY, CDR2 SVGAGI. The chain's CDR3 is CASRGQSSYNEQFF. As DNA, the CDR3 is TGTGCCAGCCGGGGTCAGAGCTCCTACAATGAGCAGTTCTTC.

This clone was counted between two and nine times. This chain joins TRBV21-1 and TRBJ2-7; the DNA was not compared with TRBD1, the D call given in the table. TRBV21-1 is deemed a pseudogene. The CDR3 spans 15 residues. The chain's CDR3 is CASSKGRQASYEQYF. The CDR3 bases are TGTGCCAGCAGCAAAGGTCGGCAGGCCTCCTACGAGCAGTACTTC.

V and J are TRBV6-5 and TRBJ1-1, with D maybe TRBD1 (6 bases). Between the trimmed V and J ends, which lost 6 bases and 2 bases, there was a span of 13 bases. CDR1 and CDR2 from the germline V gene are MNHEY and SVGAGI. CDR3 size: 14 residues. The CDR3 sequence is CASRAGAENTEAFF. CDR3 DNA sequence: TGTGCCAGCAGGGCAGGGGCGGAAAACACTGAAGCTTTCTTT.

The DNA of the CDR3 is TGTGCCAGCAGTTTGGTCCAGGGACTTAATCAGCCCCAGCATTTT. This sequence encodes CASSLVQGLNQPQHF. This sequence joins TRBV28 and TRBJ1-5, with D maybe TRBD1 (5 bases). V was clipped by 3 bases and J by 4 bases, with 13 bases between them. The germline V gene encodes CDR1 MDHEN and CDR2 SYDVKM. The CDR3 totals 15 residues. Combining the CDR3 with reference TRBV28 and TRBJ1-5 gives the whole variable domain DVKVTQSSRYLVKRTGEKVFLECVQDMDHENMFWYRQDPGLGLRLIYFSYDVKMKEKGDIPEGYSVSREKKERFSLILESASTNQTSMYLCASSLVQGLNQPQHFGDGTRLSIL.

J is TRBJ2-2 and V is TRBV5-5; TRBD1 agrees at 7 bases. After removal of 4 bases from V and 4 bases from J, the junction contained 7 bases not matched to a gene. This CDR3 contains 15 residues. Germline V gene data show CDR1 as SGHKS and CDR2 as YYEKEE (reference sequence). CDR3 residues: CASSGTTGPTGELFF. CDR3 nucleotide sequence: TGTGCCAGCAGCGGTACGACAGGGCCCACCGGGGAGCTGTTTTTT.

The rearrangement uses TRBV6-1 and TRBJ1-2; 8 bases are a match to TRBD1. V dropped 3 bases and J dropped 4; count of bases not matched to a gene: 10. The germline gives CDR1 MNHNS, CDR2 SASEGT. The CDR3 has 16 amino acids. Written as DNA, the CDR3 is TGTGCCAGCAGTGAGTACTCAGGGGGCTTCGGCTATGGCTACACCTTC. It codes for CASSEYSGGFGYGYTF.

The chain links TRBV4-1 to TRBJ1-5; D is unresolved. Germline V CDR1 and CDR2: MGHRA, YSYEKL. CDR3 length: 14 residues. V lost 0 bases, J lost 7 bases, and 10 bases lay in between. CDR3 sequence reads: CASSQDPFGQPQHF. CDR3 DNA: TGCGCCAGCAGCCAAGATCCTTTCGGGCAGCCCCAGCATTTT.